The clone carrying this TCR beta chain occurred a few times. The data are from a study of CD8+CD57+ T cells in acquired aplastic anemia. Genomic DNA constituted the template upon which TCR beta VDJ and CDR3 profiling was performed. MiXCR was run by TCRdb on the reads, yielding one entry per CDR3 protein. The sample has roughly 160,000 distinct CDR3 sequences; about two thirds are singletons. The V gene end was trimmed by 1 base and the J gene end by 9 bases; junction bases not matched to a gene: 6. The CDR3 is 13 residues long. Germline V gene data show CDR1 as SEHNR and CDR2 as FQNEAQ (reference sequence). Only patients with CD8+CD57+ cell expansion on flow cytometry were chosen for sequencing.

The sequence derives from a human donor with aplastic anemia. The chain uses TRBV7-9 and TRBJ2-7, with TRBD2 identical over 7 bases. Sequenced: sorted CD4+, CD8+, or CD8+CD57+ T cells (not recorded which) from PBMCs. In DNA, the CDR3 is TGTGCCAGCAGCTTAGTGGGGGAGCGGGGGCAGTACTTC. Translated, it gives CASSLVGERGQYF.